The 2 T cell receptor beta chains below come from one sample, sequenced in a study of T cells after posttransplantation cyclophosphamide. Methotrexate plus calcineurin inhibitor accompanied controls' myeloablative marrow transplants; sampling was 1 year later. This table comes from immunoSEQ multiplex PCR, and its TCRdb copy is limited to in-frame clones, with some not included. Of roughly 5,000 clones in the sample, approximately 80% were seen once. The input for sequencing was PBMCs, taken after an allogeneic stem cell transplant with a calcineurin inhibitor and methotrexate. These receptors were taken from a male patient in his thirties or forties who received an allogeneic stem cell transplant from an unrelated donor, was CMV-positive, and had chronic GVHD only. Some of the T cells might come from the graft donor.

CDR3 region: CAISPGGIHNSPLHF. CDR3 nucleotides: TGTGCCATCAGTCCAGGGGGCATCCATAATTCACCCCTCCACTTT. The chain has TRBV10-3 and TRBJ1-6; TRBD1 matches at 8 bases. This CDR3 comprises 15 residues. Trimming removed 5 bases from V and 5 bases from J; junction bases left unmatched: 5. Germline V CDR1 and CDR2: ENHRY, SYGVKD.

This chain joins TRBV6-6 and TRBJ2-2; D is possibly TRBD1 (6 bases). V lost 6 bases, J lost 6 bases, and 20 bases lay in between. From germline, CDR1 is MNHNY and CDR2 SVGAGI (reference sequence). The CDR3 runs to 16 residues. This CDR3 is CASSRRTANKAGELFF. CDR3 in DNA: TGTGCCAGCAGCCGAAGGACAGCAAACAAGGCCGGGGAGCTGTTTTTT.